This entry concerns a single T cell receptor beta chain. These data are taken from a study of blood T cell repertoires in COVID-19. CDR1 and CDR2 from the germline V gene are LGHDT and YNNKEL (reference sequence). With 4 bases clipped from V and 5 bases from J, the junction kept 7 bases outside the gene matches. The CDR3 is 15 amino acids. Clones were read by immunoSEQ multiplex PCR, and TCRdb kept only the in-frame ones, dropping some. The sample yields roughly 380,000 clones, roughly 87% seen once. The chain has TRBV3-1 (or the pseudogene TRBV3-2) and TRBJ1-1; 10 bases map to TRBD1. The source material was peripheral blood. The TCR sequence derives from a woman aged 60-75 years with COVID-19, enrolled during active disease. Here the CDR3 reads CASSPWDRGRTEAFF. CDR3 nucleotides: TGTGCCAGCAGCCCCTGGGACAGGGGAAGGACTGAAGCTTTCTTT.